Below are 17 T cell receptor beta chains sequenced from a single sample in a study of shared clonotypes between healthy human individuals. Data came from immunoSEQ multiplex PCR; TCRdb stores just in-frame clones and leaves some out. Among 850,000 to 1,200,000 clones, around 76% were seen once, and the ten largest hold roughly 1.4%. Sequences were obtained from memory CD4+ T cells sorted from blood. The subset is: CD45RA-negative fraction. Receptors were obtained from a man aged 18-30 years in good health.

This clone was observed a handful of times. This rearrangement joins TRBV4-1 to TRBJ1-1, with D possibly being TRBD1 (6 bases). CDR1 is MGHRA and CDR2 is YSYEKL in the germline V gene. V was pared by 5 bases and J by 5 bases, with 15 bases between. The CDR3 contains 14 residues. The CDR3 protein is CASSSQGSRTEAFF. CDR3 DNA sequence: TGCGCCAGCAGCTCACAGGGAAGTCGGACTGAAGCTTTCTTT.

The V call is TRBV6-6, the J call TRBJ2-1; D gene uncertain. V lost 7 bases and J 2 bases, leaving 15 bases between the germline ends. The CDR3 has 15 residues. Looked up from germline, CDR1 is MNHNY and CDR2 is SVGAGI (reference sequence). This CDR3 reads CASTILQSTYNEQFF. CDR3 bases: TGTGCCAGCACAATCTTGCAAAGCACCTACAATGAGCAGTTCTTC.

As DNA, the CDR3 is TGCGCCAGGGGAAGGTCGGTGGAGACTGAAGCTTTCTTT. It encodes CARGRSVETEAFF. V is TRBV10-1 and J is TRBJ1-1; D not resolved. Germline V gives CDR1 WNHNN, CDR2 SYGVQD (reference sequence). V was clipped by 9 bases and J by 5 bases, with 16 bases between them. CDR3 length equals 13 residues.

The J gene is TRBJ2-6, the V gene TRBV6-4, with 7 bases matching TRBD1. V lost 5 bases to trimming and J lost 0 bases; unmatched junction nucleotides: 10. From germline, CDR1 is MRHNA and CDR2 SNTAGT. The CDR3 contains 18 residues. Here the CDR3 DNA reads TGTGCCAGCAGTATAACAGGGGTGTCCCACTCTGGGGCCAACGTCCTGACTTTC. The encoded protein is CASSITGVSHSGANVLTF.

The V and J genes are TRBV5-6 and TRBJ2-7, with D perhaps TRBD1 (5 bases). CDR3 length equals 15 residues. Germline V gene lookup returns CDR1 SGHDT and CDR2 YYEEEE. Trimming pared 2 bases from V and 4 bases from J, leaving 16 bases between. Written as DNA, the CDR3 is TGTGCCAGCAGCTTATACGTTGCGGACACGTACGAGCAGTACTTC. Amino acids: CASSLYVADTYEQYF.

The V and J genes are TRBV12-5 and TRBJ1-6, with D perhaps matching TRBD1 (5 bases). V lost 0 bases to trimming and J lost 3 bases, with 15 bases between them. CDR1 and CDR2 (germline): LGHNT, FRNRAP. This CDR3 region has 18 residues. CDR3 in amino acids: CASGLVRESGIYNSPLHF. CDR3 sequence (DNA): TGTGCTAGTGGTTTGGTAAGGGAGTCAGGGATCTATAATTCACCCCTCCACTTT.

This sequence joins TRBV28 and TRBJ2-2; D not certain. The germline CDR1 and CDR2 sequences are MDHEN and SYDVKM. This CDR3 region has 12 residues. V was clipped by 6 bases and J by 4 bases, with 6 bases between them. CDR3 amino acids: CASSPSTGELFF. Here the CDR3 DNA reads TGTGCCAGCAGCCCTAGCACCGGGGAGCTGTTTTTT.

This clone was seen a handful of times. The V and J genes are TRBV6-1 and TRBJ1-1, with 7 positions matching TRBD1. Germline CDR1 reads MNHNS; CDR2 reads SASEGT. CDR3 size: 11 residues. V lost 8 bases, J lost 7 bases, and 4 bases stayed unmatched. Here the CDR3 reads CASGRTGEAFF. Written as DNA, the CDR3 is TGTGCCAGCGGTAGGACAGGTGAAGCTTTCTTT.

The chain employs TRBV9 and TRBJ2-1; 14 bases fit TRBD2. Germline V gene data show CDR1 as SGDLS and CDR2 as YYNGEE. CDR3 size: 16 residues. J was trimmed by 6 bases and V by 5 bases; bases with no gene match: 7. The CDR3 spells CASRGTSGRYPNEQFF. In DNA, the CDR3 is TGTGCCAGCAGGGGGACTAGCGGGAGATATCCCAATGAGCAGTTCTTC.

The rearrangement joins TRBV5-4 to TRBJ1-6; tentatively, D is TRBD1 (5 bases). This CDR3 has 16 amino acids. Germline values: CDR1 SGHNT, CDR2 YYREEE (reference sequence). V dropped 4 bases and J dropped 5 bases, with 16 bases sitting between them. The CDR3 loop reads CASSVDSILNNSPLHF. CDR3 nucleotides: TGTGCCAGCAGCGTAGACAGCATTCTTAATAATTCACCCCTCCACTTT.

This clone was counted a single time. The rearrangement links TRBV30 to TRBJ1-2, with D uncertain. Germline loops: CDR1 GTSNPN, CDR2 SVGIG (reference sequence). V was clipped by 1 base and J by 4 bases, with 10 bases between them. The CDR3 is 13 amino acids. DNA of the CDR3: TGTGCCTGGAGTGAGAATTTGGGCTATGGCTACACCTTC. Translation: CAWSENLGYGYTF.

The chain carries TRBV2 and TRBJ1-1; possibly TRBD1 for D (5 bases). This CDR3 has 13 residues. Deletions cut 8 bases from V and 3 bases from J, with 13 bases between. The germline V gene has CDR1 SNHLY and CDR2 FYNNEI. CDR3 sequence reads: CASWYRGDTEAFF. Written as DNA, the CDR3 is TGTGCCAGCTGGTACCGGGGCGACACTGAAGCTTTCTTT. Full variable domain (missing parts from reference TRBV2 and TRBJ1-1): EPEVTQTPSHQVTQMGQEVILRCVPISNHLYFYWYRQILGQKVEFLVSFYNNEISEKSEIFDDQFSVERPDGSNFTLKIRSTKLEDSAMYFCASWYRGDTEAFFGQGTRLTVV.

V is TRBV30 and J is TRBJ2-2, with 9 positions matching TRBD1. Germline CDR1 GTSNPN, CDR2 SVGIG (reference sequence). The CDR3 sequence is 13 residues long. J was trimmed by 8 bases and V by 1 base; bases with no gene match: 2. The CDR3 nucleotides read TGTGCCTGGAGTGCACAGGGGGCTGGGGAGCTGTTTTTT. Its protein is CAWSAQGAGELFF.

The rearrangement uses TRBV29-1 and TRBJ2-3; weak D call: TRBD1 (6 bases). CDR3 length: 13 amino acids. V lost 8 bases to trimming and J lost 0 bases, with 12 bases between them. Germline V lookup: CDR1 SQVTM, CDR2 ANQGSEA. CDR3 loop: CSYDRTSTDTQYF. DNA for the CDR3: TGCAGCTACGACAGGACTAGCACAGATACGCAGTATTTT.

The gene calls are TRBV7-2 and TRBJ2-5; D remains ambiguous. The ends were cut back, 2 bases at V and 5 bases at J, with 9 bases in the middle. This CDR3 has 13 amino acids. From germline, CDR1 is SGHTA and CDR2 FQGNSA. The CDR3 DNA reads TGTGCCAGCAGCTTATACGGCTTGGAGACCCAGTACTTC. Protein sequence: CASSLYGLETQYF.

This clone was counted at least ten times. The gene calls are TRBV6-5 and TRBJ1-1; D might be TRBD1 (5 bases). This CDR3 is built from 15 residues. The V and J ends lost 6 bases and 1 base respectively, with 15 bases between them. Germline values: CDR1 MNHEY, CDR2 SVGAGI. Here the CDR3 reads CASRPDRAQNTEAFF. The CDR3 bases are TGTGCCAGCAGACCCGACAGAGCTCAGAACACTGAAGCTTTCTTT.

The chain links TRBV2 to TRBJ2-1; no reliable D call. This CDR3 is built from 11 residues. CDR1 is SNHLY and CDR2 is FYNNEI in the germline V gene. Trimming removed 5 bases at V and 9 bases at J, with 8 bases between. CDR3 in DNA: TGTGCCAGCAGTCTCTCGGGTGAGCAGTTCTTC. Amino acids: CASSLSGEQFF.